This is a list of T cell receptor beta chains from one sample in a study of T cell responses to AZD1222 COVID-19 vaccine. Generated by immunoSEQ multiplex PCR, the TCRdb table keeps only in-frame clones and is missing some. The sample has some 130,000 clones, around 93% seen once; the top ten hold approximately 6.8%. This specimen was peripheral blood, taken 28 days after the second AZD1222 dose. These TCRs come from an adult who received the AZD1222 COVID-19 vaccine. Both conserved end residues are part of each CDR3. D genes are given only for firm matches. Some rows have no size entry. The others give once, few or many, or a class for an expanded clone.

j_call	clone_size	d_call	v_call	cdr3_nt	cdr3_aa
TRBJ2-7	.	.	TRBV11-2	TGTGCCAGCAGCTCTTGGACGACTGATTCCTACGAGCAGTACTTC	CASSSWTTDSYEQYF
TRBJ1-5	.	.	TRBV10-3	TGTGCCATCAGTGAGGGCAGGGTTATTGATCAGCCCCAGCATTTT	CAISEGRVIDQPQHF
TRBJ1-2	.	.	TRBV4-3	TGCGCCAGCAGCCAAGAGAGTCGGCAGCCACACTCGGCCTATGGCTACACCTTC	CASSQESRQPHSAYGYTF
TRBJ2-2	.	.	TRBV18	TGTGCCAGCTCACCAGCGACTAGGGGCACCGGGGAGCTGTTTTTT	CASSPATRGTGELFF
TRBJ1-2	.	TRBD1	TRBV24-1	TGTGCCACCAGTGATCCCCCTAAGGGGGCGGACGGCTACACCTTC	CATSDPPKGADGYTF
TRBJ2-2	.	.	TRBV7-7	TGTGCTAGCAGCGCGACTAGATTTGGGAACACCGGGGAGCTGTTTTTT	CASSATRFGNTGELFF
TRBJ1-1	.	.	TRBV6-2/TRBV6-3	TGTGCCAGCAGCCTGGCCGGGCTACGAGTTTTCTTT	CASSLAGLRVFF
TRBJ1-1	once	.	TRBV30	TGTGCCTGGAGTGTATCTGTTGGCCGGAACACTGAAGCTTTCTTT	CAWSVSVGRNTEAFF
TRBJ2-1	.	TRBD2	TRBV5-1	TGCGCCAGCAGCGCGGGCAGGGAGGGCGATGAGCAGTTCTTC	CASSAGREGDEQFF
TRBJ2-7	.	.	TRBV28	TGTGCCAGCAGTTCCGGCCTTGTTGGAGGGCCCTCCTACGAGCAGTACTTC	CASSSGLVGGPSYEQYF
TRBJ1-6	.	TRBD1	TRBV4-1	TGCGCCAGCAGCCAAGGACCAAGACAGGGTGGAAATTCACCCCTCCACTTT	CASSQGPRQGGNSPLHF
TRBJ2-1	.	TRBD1	TRBV7-9	TGTGCCAGCAGCTTAGAAATGACAGGGGGCTACAATGAGCAGTTCTTC	CASSLEMTGGYNEQFF
TRBJ2-1	.	.	TRBV11-2	TGTGCCAGCAGCTTATCTATCTACAATGAGCAGTTCTTC	CASSLSIYNEQFF
TRBJ1-5	.	TRBD1	TRBV4-1	TGCGCCAGCAGCCAACGCGGACAGGGAAGAAATCAGCCCCAGCATTTT	CASSQRGQGRNQPQHF
TRBJ1-2	.	.	TRBV27	TGTGCCAGCAGTTTATCTCGGGGCTACGGCTACACCTTC	CASSLSRGYGYTF
TRBJ1-2	.	.	TRBV20-1	TGCAGTGCTAGTGCACAAGAAGATGGCTACACCTTC	CSASAQEDGYTF
TRBJ1-1	.	TRBD1	TRBV4-1	TGCGCCAGCAGCCCTTCTAGGGGACAGCGGGGGACTGAAGCTTTCTTT	CASSPSRGQRGTEAFF
TRBJ1-2	.	.	TRBV7-2	TGTGCCAGCAGCTTTCCAGGGGTCTATGGCTACACCTTC	CASSFPGVYGYTF
TRBJ1-2	.	.	TRBV2	TGTGCCAGCAGTATCGGCAGAAACTATGGCTACACCTTC	CASSIGRNYGYTF
TRBJ2-1	.	.	TRBV27	TGTGCCAGCAGTTTATCGCTTTATTACAGGGGAGGGGACAATGAGCAGTTCTTC	CASSLSLYYRGGDNEQFF
TRBJ2-7	.	.	TRBV27	TGTGCCAGCAGTAATCCGGGACGGCTGTACGAGCAGTACTTC	CASSNPGRLYEQYF
TRBJ2-2	.	TRBD1	TRBV4-3	TGCGCCAGCAGCCAGGGCGGACAGGCCACCGGGGAGCTGTTTTTT	CASSQGGQATGELFF
TRBJ1-1	.	TRBD1	TRBV28	TGTGCCAGCAGTTCGGGGGGGACAGGCCAGAACACTGAAGCTTTCTTT	CASSSGGTGQNTEAFF
TRBJ2-3	.	TRBD2	TRBV11-2	TGTGCCAGCAGCTTCGGGGGGGGCAGGCCAGATACGCAGTATTTT	CASSFGGGRPDTQYF
TRBJ1-6	.	.	TRBV4-3	TGCGCCAGCAGCCAAGGGACAGCCGAAAATTCACCCCTCCACTTT	CASSQGTAENSPLHF
TRBJ2-7	.	.	TRBV11-2	TGTGCCAGCTCCCCGGGGTTCGTGCAGTACTTC	CASSPGFVQYF
TRBJ2-2	.	TRBD1	TRBV6-2/TRBV6-3	TGTGCCAGCAGTTACTCGTCCCTCTACAGGGGGAGCACCGGGGAGCTGTTTTTT	CASSYSSLYRGSTGELFF
TRBJ2-7	.	TRBD1	TRBV24-1	TGTGCCACCAGTGACCCAGGACAGGGGGCCTACGAGCAGTACTTC	CATSDPGQGAYEQYF
TRBJ2-7	.	TRBD2	TRBV9	TGTGCCAGCGGAAAGGGACTAGCGAACTCCTACGAGCAGTACTTC	CASGKGLANSYEQYF
TRBJ1-1	once	TRBD1	TRBV6-5	TGTGCCAGCAGCAGCGACAGGGTAGCTTTCTTT	CASSSDRVAFF
TRBJ2-1	.	.	TRBV7-3	TGTGCCAGCAGCATTGACAGAGGCTCCTACAATGAGCAGTTCTTC	CASSIDRGSYNEQFF
TRBJ1-1	.	TRBD1	TRBV6-2/TRBV6-3	TGTGCCAGCAGTCACGACAGGGAACCCTTGAGCACTGAAGCTTTCTTT	CASSHDREPLSTEAFF
TRBJ1-2	.	TRBD1	TRBV2	TGTGCCAGCAGTTCGTCGTTTTCAGGGGGCTATGGCTACACCTTC	CASSSSFSGGYGYTF
TRBJ1-2	.	.	TRBV30	TGTGCCTGGAGCACCAACTATGGCTACACCTTC	CAWSTNYGYTF
TRBJ1-2	.	.	TRBV19	TGTGCCAGTAGTTGGGTGGGTCGGGATGGCTACACCTTC	CASSWVGRDGYTF
TRBJ2-7	.	.	TRBV6-2/TRBV6-3	TGTGCCAGCAGTTACTCGAGCCGGGGGTATACCTACGAGCAGTACTTC	CASSYSSRGYTYEQYF
TRBJ2-7	.	.	TRBV10-3	TGTGCCATCAGTTGGCCCTTCGAGGCGTTC	CAISWPFEAF
TRBJ2-1	.	TRBD1	TRBV4-2	TGTGCCAGCAGCCCCGGACAGGGTCCGGACAATGAGCAGTTCTTC	CASSPGQGPDNEQFF
TRBJ1-1	.	.	TRBV5-1	TGCGCCAGCAGCTTACAGGGCACTGAAGCTTTCTTT	CASSLQGTEAFF
TRBJ2-1	.	TRBD2	TRBV11-2	TGTGCCAGCAGCTCCCTGATGTCTAGCGGGGGGGTCTACAATGAGCAGTTCTTC	CASSSLMSSGGVYNEQFF
TRBJ2-5	.	.	TRBV27	TGTGCCAGCAGTTTATTTCGGGGGAGCCAAGAGACCCAGTACTTC	CASSLFRGSQETQYF
TRBJ1-6	.	.	TRBV5-6	TGTGCCAGCAGCTTGGATCTCCTAACTAATTCACCCCTCCACTTT	CASSLDLLTNSPLHF
TRBJ2-5	.	.	TRBV30	TGTGCCTGGAGTGTAACGCCTGTCGGGACCCTAAGAGGGACCCAGTACTTC	CAWSVTPVGTLRGTQYF
TRBJ1-6	once	.	TRBV9	TGTGCCAGCAGCGTAGGGGGAGGAAATTATAATTCACCCCTCCACTTT	CASSVGGGNYNSPLHF
TRBJ1-3	.	.	TRBV2	TGTGCCAGCAGCACAGGGAGAGGAACTGGAAACACCATATATTTT	CASSTGRGTGNTIYF
TRBJ1-1	.	.	TRBV18	TGTGCCAGCTCACCACTGACAGTGGACAGTGAAGCTTTCTTT	CASSPLTVDSEAFF